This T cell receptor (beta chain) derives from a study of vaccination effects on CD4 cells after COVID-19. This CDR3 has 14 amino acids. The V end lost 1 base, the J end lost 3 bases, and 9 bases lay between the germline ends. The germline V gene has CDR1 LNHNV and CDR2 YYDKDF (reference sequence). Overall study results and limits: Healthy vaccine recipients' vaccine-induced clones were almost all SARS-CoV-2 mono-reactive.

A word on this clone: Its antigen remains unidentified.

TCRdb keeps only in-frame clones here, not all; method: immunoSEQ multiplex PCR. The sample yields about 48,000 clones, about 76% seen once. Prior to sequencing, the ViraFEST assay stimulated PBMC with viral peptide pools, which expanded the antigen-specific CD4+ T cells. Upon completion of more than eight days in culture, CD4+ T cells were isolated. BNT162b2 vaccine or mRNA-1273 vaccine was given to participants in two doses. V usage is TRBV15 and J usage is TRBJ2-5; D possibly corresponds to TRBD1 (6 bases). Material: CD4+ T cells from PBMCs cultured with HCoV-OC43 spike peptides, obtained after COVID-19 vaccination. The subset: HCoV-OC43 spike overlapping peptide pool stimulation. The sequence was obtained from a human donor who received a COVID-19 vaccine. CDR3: CATSRGPGEETQYF. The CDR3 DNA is TGTGCCACCAGCAGAGGGCCAGGGGAAGAGACCCAGTACTTC.